The clone carrying this T cell receptor beta chain has ten or more counts. Its antigen is currently unknown. The V end lost 1 base, the J end lost 4 bases, and 13 bases lay between the germline ends. The CDR3 totals 15 residues. Germline V gene lookup returns CDR1 LGHNA and CDR2 YNFKEQ. Unique molecular identifiers were built into the TCRbeta library. One entry per CDR3 protein, called by TCRdb with MiXCR from the PCR reads. The sample carries 700,000 to 850,000 distinct CDR3 sequences, 16% recorded once. These data are taken from a study of T-cell reconstitution after alpha-beta-depleted transplantation in children. Study-level findings and limits: Newly produced T cells mostly accounted for T-cell counts and diversity one year post-transplant. Roughly two months post-transplant, alpha-beta T cells reportedly originated from several hundred graft clones that had expanded. Some patients' high day-60 TCRbeta diversity was traced to surviving recipient T cells and thymic progenitors.

Sample: PBMCs, mostly from graft donor cells, taken 360 days after TCRalphabeta/CD19-depleted stem cell transplant. This chain uses TRBV4-2 with TRBJ1-1; possibly TRBD1 for D (6 bases). The source of this sequence is a male patient younger than 18 who had a stem cell transplant for acute lymphoblastic leukemia, so the T cells may come from the graft donor. DNA for the CDR3: TGTGCCAGCAGCCAAGGACAGGTAGCGGGCACTGAAGCTTTCTTT. It codes for CASSQGQVAGTEAFF.